Below are 13 T cell receptor beta chains sequenced from a single sample in a study of breast tumors, draining lymph nodes, adjacent tissues. TCRdb reanalysed the multiplex PCR reads using MiXCR and keeps one entry per CDR3 protein. The sample carries under 110,000 distinct CDR3 sequences, under 40% recorded once. Breast cancer patients provided tissue from their axillary draining lymph nodes. The sequenced sample was axillary lymph node tissue. The source is a female donor with breast cancer. Some clones in this sample may be carry-over from other donors' samples.

This clonotype was picked up many times. The rearrangement uses TRBV7-8 and TRBJ2-5, with D tentatively TRBD1 (6 bases). Germline assignment: CDR1 SGHVS and CDR2 FQNEAQ. This CDR3 spans 15 amino acids. V was pared by 5 bases and J by 10 bases, with 23 bases between. The CDR3 region has the DNA TGTGCCAGCAGCCCTCAGGACAGAGGGGCTGGAAGCCAGTACTTC. It encodes CASSPQDRGAGSQYF.

Points on this clonotype: The junction shows a germline mismatch at one end, possibly a read error. The chain has TRBV7-7 and TRBJ2-5; TRBD2 aligns across 8 bases. Germline V gene sequence: CDR1 SSHAT, CDR2 FNYEAQ (reference sequence). The CDR3 is made up of 18 amino acids. CDR3 in amino acids: CASSLGPPTSAYQETQYF. DNA for the CDR3: TGTGCTAGCAGCTTAGGCCCCCCGACTAGCGCGTACCAAGAGACCCAGTACTTC.

This clonotype was seen more than once but under ten times. As DNA, the CDR3 is TGTGCCAGCAGCTTGCCGAACACTGAAGCTTTCTTT. Translation: CASSLPNTEAFF. The rearrangement uses TRBV5-4 and TRBJ1-1, with D hard to call. Germline lookup yields CDR1 SGHNT and CDR2 YYREEE (reference sequence). The ends were cut back, 1 base at V and 1 base at J, with 2 bases in the middle. There are 12 residues in the CDR3.

Many counts were recorded for this clonotype. V and J are TRBV20-1 and TRBJ2-4; the D gene is possibly TRBD1 (5 bases). From germline, CDR1 is DFQATT and CDR2 SNEGSKA (reference sequence). The CDR3 totals 13 residues. Trimming removed 7 bases from V and 3 bases from J, with 13 bases in between. CDR3 sequence reads: CSVEDTRKNIQYF. CDR3 bases: TGCAGTGTAGAGGACACCCGCAAAAACATTCAGTACTTC.

This clonotype was found many times. The chain combines TRBV6-2 or TRBV6-3 with TRBJ1-2; D is possibly TRBD1 (5 bases). Germline CDR1 MNHEY, CDR2 SVGEGT. Trimming shortened V by 7 bases and J by 2 bases, and 11 bases separated the two germline ends. This CDR3 spans 13 amino acids. The DNA for the CDR3 is TGTGCCAGCACCCCCCGGGGCAACTATGGCTACACCTTC. It encodes CASTPRGNYGYTF.

This clonotype has at least ten counts. V and J are TRBV20-1 and TRBJ2-5; 11 bases fit TRBD2. Germline loops: CDR1 DFQATT, CDR2 SNEGSKA (reference sequence). The CDR3 loop spans 13 amino acids. V was pared by 6 bases and J by 5 bases, with 5 bases of the junction left unmatched. The CDR3, as DNA: TGCAGTGCCCCAGTAGCGGGAGGGGAGACCCAGTACTTC. Translated, it gives CSAPVAGGETQYF.

This chain links TRBV24-1 with TRBJ2-2; 8 bases are shared with TRBD1. CDR3 length equals 15 residues. Germline V gene data show CDR1 as KGHDR and CDR2 as SFDVKD. With V trimmed by 5 bases and J by 1 base, 2 bases remained unmatched. DNA for the CDR3: TGTGCCACCAGTGGAGGGACAGGGAACACCGGGGAGCTGTTTTTT. This sequence encodes CATSGGTGNTGELFF.

This chain uses TRBV29-1 with TRBJ2-7; perhaps D is TRBD1 or TRBD2 (7 bases each). The V end lost 7 bases, the J end lost 3 bases, and 19 bases lay between the germline ends. The germline V gene encodes CDR1 SQVTM and CDR2 ANQGSEA. This CDR3 contains 14 residues. The CDR3 DNA reads as TGCAGCGCCTCAGACAGGGAGGGGTACTACGAGCAGTACTTC. This gives the protein CSASDREGYYEQYF.

On this clonotype: This is likely a read error, given that the CDR3 carries no conserved phenylalanine or tryptophan at its end. The DNA is omitted, as the CDR3 cannot be located on it reliably, and the CDR3 follows TCRdb's listing. The rearrangement links TRBV24-1 to TRBJ1-5; TRBD1 is the table's D call, not checked against the DNA. CDR1 is KGHDR, CDR2 SFDVKD, per germline. The CDR3 length is 17 residues, termini included. CDR3 region: CATSEQGGTPPISPNIL.

This clonotype was found many times. V is TRBV11-2 and J is TRBJ1-6, with D uncertain. The CDR3 spans 14 residues. Germline values: CDR1 SGHAT, CDR2 FQNNGV. Trimming stripped 3 bases from V and 7 bases from J, with 10 bases between. The CDR3 sequence is CASSLVRRNSPLHF. DNA for the CDR3: TGTGCCAGCAGCTTGGTCAGGAGAAATTCACCCCTCCACTTT.

This clonotype was observed many times. The chain couples TRBV6-5 to TRBJ1-2; D is possibly TRBD1 (6 bases). The CDR3 runs to 14 residues. CDR1 is MNHEY, CDR2 SVGAGI, per germline. V gave up 5 bases and J gave up 6 bases, with 16 bases separating them. DNA of the CDR3: TGTGCCAGCAGTCTCCAGGGGCTTGGGAATGGCTACACCTTC. Protein: CASSLQGLGNGYTF.

Many counts were recorded for this clonotype. This could be a read error, since a much larger clone is one nucleotide away. The chain recombines TRBV4-3 with TRBJ2-7; D is unclear. Germline V lookup: CDR1 LGHNA, CDR2 YSLEER. The V end was cut by 5 bases, the J end by 7 bases, with 6 bases between. The CDR3 spans 10 residues. The chain's CDR3 is CASSCWEQYF. The CDR3 bases are TGCGCCAGCAGCTGTTGGGAGCAGTACTTC.

This clonotype was seen only a few times. This may be a read error: a much more frequent sequence differs by one nucleotide. J is TRBJ2-1 and V is TRBV20-1, with 7 bases that match TRBD1. From germline, CDR1 is DFQATT and CDR2 SNEGSKA (reference sequence). The CDR3 contains 13 residues. CDR3 residues: CSAKRDSYNAQFF. The CDR3 nucleotides read TGCAGTGCTAAACGGGACAGCTACAATGCGCAGTTCTTC.